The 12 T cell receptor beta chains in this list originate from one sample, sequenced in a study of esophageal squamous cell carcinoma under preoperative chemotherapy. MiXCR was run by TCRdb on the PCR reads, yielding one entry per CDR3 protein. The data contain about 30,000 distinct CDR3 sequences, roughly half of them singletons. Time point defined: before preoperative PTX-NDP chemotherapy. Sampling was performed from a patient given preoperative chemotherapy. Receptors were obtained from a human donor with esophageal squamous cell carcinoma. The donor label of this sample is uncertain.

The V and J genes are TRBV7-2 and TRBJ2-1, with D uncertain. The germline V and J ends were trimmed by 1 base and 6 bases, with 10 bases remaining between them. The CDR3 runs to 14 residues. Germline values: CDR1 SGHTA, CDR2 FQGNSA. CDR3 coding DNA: TGTGCCAGCAGCTTAGTCAATGGTCCCAATGAGCAGTTCTTC. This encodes CASSLVNGPNEQFF.

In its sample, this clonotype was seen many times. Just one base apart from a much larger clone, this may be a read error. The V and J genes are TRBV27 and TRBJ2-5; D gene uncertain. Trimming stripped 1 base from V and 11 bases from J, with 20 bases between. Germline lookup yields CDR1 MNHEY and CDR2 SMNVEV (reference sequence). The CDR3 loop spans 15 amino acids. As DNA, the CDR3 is TGTGCCAGCAGTTTATTGTCCGGCCCCTACAATGAGCAGTACTTC. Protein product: CASSLLSGPYNEQYF.

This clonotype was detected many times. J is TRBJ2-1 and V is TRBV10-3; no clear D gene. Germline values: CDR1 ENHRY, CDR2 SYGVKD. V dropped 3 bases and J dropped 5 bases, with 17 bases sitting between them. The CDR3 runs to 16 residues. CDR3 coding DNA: TGTGCCATCAGTGAAATTACCCAACTGAGGAACAATGAGCAGTTCTTC. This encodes CAISEITQLRNNEQFF.

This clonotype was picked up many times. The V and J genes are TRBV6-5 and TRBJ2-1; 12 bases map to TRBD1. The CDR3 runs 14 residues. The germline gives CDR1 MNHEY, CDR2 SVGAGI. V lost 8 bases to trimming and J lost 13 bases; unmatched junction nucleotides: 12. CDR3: CASSRDRGLETQFF. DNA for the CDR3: TGTGCCAGCTCCCGGGACAGGGGGCTGGAGACCCAGTTCTTC.

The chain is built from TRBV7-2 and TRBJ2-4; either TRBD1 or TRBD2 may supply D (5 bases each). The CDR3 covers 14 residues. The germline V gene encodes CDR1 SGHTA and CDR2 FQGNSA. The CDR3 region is CGSSGLGAKDTQYF. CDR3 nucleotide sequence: TGTGGCAGTTCGGGGCTGGGAGCCAAAGACACGCAGTACTTC.

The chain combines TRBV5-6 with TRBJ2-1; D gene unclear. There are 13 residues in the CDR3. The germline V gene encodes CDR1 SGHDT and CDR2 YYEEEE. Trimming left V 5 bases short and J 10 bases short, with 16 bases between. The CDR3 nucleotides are TGTGCCAGCAGTACGTACGGTCACTACGAGCAGTTCTTC. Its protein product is CASSTYGHYEQFF.

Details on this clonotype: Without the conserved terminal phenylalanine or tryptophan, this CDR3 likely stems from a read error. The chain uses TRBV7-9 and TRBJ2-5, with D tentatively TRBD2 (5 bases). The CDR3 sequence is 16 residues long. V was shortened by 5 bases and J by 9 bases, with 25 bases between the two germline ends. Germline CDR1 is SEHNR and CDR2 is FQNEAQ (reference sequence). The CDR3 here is CASSHPLGLGEESQYS. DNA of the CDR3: TGTGCCAGCAGCCACCCACTAGGACTGGGCGAGGAGTCCCAGTACTCC.

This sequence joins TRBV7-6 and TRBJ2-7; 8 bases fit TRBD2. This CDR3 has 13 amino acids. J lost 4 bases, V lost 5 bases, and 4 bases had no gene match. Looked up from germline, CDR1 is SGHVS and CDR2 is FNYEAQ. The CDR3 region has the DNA TGTGCCAGCAGCGAGACTAGCGTTTACGAGCAGTACTTC. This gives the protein CASSETSVYEQYF.

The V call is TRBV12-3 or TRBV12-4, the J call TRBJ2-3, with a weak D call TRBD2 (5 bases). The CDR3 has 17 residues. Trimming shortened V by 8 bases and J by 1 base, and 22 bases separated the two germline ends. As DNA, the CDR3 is TGTGCCAGCGCGACGTTCTCCTCTAGCTGGCGCACAGATACGCAGTATTTT. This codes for CASATFSSSWRTDTQYF.

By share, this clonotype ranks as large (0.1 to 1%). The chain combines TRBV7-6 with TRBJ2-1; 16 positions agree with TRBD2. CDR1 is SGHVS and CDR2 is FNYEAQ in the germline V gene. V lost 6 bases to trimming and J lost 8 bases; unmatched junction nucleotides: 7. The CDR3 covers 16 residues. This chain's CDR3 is CASRAGLAGGGDEQFF. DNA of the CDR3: TGTGCCAGCAGAGCGGGACTAGCGGGAGGGGGCGATGAGCAGTTCTTC.

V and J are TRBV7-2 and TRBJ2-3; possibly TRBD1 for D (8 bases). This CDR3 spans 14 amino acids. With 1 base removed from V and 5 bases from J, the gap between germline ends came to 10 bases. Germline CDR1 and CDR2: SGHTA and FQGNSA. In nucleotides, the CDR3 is TGTGCCAGCAGCTTAGACAGGGGGGGAGATACGCAGTATTTT. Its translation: CASSLDRGGDTQYF.

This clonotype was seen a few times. The CDR3, as DNA: TGTGCCACCCAGCGAGCCGGGGAGCTGTTTTTT. It translates to CATQRAGELFF. The V gene is TRBV24-1, the J gene TRBJ2-2; D not certain. Germline V gives CDR1 KGHDR, CDR2 SFDVKD. V was pared by 9 bases and J by 6 bases, with 7 bases between. This CDR3 has 11 residues.